These 28 T cell receptor beta chains share one sample of origin, sequenced in a study of blood T cell repertoires in COVID-19. Measured with immunoSEQ multiplex PCR; TCRdb has only the in-frame clones, and not every one. The table shows 100,000 or so clones, with 90% to 95% occurring only once. The sample consisted of peripheral blood. The receptors originated from a man aged 45-65 years with acute or convalescent COVID-19.

The chain is built from TRBV11-2 and TRBJ1-5, with D tentatively TRBD1 (5 bases). V was cut by 5 bases and J by 3 bases, with 17 bases left in between. The CDR3 extends over 16 amino acids. Germline-derived CDR1 and CDR2 are SGHAT and FQNNGV. CDR3 residues: CASSPFTETVNQPQHF. The CDR3 DNA follows: TGTGCCAGCAGCCCATTCACGGAGACAGTCAATCAGCCCCAGCATTTT.

V is TRBV15 and J is TRBJ2-5; D not certain. The CDR3 sequence is 14 residues long. CDR1 is LNHNV, CDR2 YYDKDF, per germline (reference sequence). Between the trimmed V and J ends, which lost 0 bases and 3 bases, there was a span of 8 bases. The CDR3 coding sequence is TGTGCCACCAGCAGAGATTACGGAGAAGAGACCCAGTACTTC. Its translation: CATSRDYGEETQYF.

The J gene is TRBJ2-3, the V gene TRBV5-5; 13 nucleotides align to TRBD2. From germline, CDR1 is SGHKS and CDR2 YYEKEE (reference sequence). J lost 3 bases, V lost 1 base, and 2 bases had no gene match. This CDR3 comprises 16 residues. The CDR3 sequence is CASSLRGLAGTDTQYF. In nucleotides, the CDR3 is TGTGCCAGCAGCTTGCGGGGACTAGCGGGGACAGATACGCAGTATTTT. The variable domain in full, with the rest retrieved from reference TRBV5-5 and TRBJ2-3, is DAGVTQSPTHLIKTRGQQVTLRCSPISGHKSVSWYQQVLGQGPQFIFQYYEKEERGRGNFPDRFSARQFPNYSSELNVNALLLGDSALYLCASSLRGLAGTDTQYFGPGTRLTVL.

The chain uses TRBV18 and TRBJ1-2, with 8 bases aligning to TRBD1. The CDR3 extends over 14 amino acids. Germline V CDR1 and CDR2: KGHSH, LQKENI. V shed 3 bases and J 7 bases; nucleotides not matched to a gene: 7. CDR3 protein: CASSPRTGISGYTF. CDR3 sequence (DNA): TGTGCCAGCTCACCGAGGACAGGGATAAGTGGCTACACCTTC.

This clone was detected only a few times. The chain recombines TRBV4-1 with TRBJ2-4; a weak D match, TRBD1 (6 bases). Germline V lookup: CDR1 MGHRA, CDR2 YSYEKL. The CDR3 sequence is 14 residues long. Trimming shortened V by 1 base and J by 3 bases, and 7 bases separated the two germline ends. CDR3 sequence (DNA): TGCGCCAGCAGCCAAGGACAGGACAAAAACATTCAGTACTTC. Amino acids: CASSQGQDKNIQYF.

This clone has a single count. This rearrangement joins TRBV11-2 to TRBJ1-5; 7 nucleotides align to TRBD1. The CDR3 length is 15 residues. Germline CDR1 is SGHAT and CDR2 is FQNNGV. The V segment lost 3 bases and the J segment 5 bases; nucleotides outside the gene matches: 7. CDR3 sequence reads: CASSFGHRGDQPQHF. CDR3 sequence (DNA): TGTGCCAGCAGCTTCGGACACAGGGGTGATCAGCCCCAGCATTTT.

The chain links TRBV12-5 to TRBJ1-2, with unresolved D. From germline, CDR1 is LGHNT and CDR2 FRNRAP. The CDR3 is 14 residues long. The ends were cut back, 5 bases at V and 4 bases at J, with 14 bases in the middle. CDR3 protein: CASGLPGLSYGYTF. CDR3 sequence (DNA): TGTGCTAGTGGTCTCCCAGGCTTGAGCTATGGCTACACCTTC.

The rearrangement uses TRBV7-2 and TRBJ2-4, with 11 nucleotides matching TRBD2. The junction had 9 bases not matched to a gene; V was cut back by 1 base and J by 7 bases. CDR1 is SGHTA, CDR2 FQGNSA, per germline. The CDR3 is 17 amino acids. DNA for the CDR3: TGTGCCAGCAGCTTAGGGGTTAGCGGGGGGGCCCGGAACATTCAGTACTTC. This encodes CASSLGVSGGARNIQYF.

The chain links TRBV20-1 to TRBJ1-2, with D tentatively TRBD1 (5 bases). V gave up 3 bases and J gave up 3 bases, with 5 bases separating them. The CDR3 extends over 11 amino acids. The germline gives CDR1 DFQATT, CDR2 SNEGSKA (reference sequence). CDR3 nucleotides: TGCAGTGCTAGGACAGACTATGGCTACACCTTC. Residues: CSARTDYGYTF.

The V call is TRBV4-3, the J call TRBJ2-2, with a weak D call TRBD2 (5 bases). Trimming shortened V by 0 bases and J by 2 bases, and 13 bases separated the two germline ends. CDR3 length: 17 amino acids. Germline V gene sequence: CDR1 LGHNA, CDR2 YSLEER. The CDR3 region has the DNA TGCGCCAGCAGCCAAGATTCGGGATTCTTAAACACCGGGGAGCTGTTTTTT. Amino acid sequence: CASSQDSGFLNTGELFF.

V is TRBV18 and J is TRBJ2-5; D perhaps matches TRBD1 (5 bases). Trimming removed 5 bases at V and 5 bases at J, with 12 bases between. CDR3 length: 13 residues. Germline assignment: CDR1 KGHSH and CDR2 LQKENI. The CDR3 sequence: CASSTQGGETQYF. The CDR3, as DNA: TGTGCCAGCTCAACTCAGGGTGGGGAGACCCAGTACTTC.

In its sample, this clone was seen once. The chain is built from TRBV7-6 and TRBJ1-1; no clear D. Germline CDR1 is SGHVS and CDR2 is FNYEAQ. The V end was cut by 5 bases, the J end by 4 bases, with 14 bases between. The CDR3 is 14 amino acids. Here the CDR3 DNA reads TGTGCCAGCAGCGCCGGAGATAGCGGCACTGAAGCTTTCTTT. This encodes CASSAGDSGTEAFF.

The V call is TRBV3-1 (or the pseudogene TRBV3-2), the J call TRBJ1-1; D unclear. The CDR3 runs 14 residues. Trimming shortened V by 1 base and J by 6 bases, and 12 bases separated the two germline ends. CDR1 and CDR2 (germline): LGHDT, YNNKEL (reference sequence). CDR3 in amino acids: CASSQAGRDPEAFF. The CDR3 DNA reads as TGTGCCAGCAGCCAAGCCGGACGGGATCCTGAAGCTTTCTTT.

The genes are TRBV6-2 or TRBV6-3 and TRBJ1-1, with 7 positions matching TRBD1. V trimming: 4 bases; J trimming: 5 bases; junction bases outside the gene matches: 4. This CDR3 is built from 13 residues. Per germline, CDR1 MNHEY and CDR2 SVGEGT. The CDR3 DNA reads as TGTGCCAGCAGTTTACAGGGGTGGACTGAAGCTTTCTTT. It specifies CASSLQGWTEAFF.

The V and J genes are TRBV5-4 and TRBJ1-2; the match to TRBD1 covers 9 bases. Germline CDR1 and CDR2: SGHNT and YYREEE (reference sequence). Trimming removed 3 bases from V and 7 bases from J; junction bases left unmatched: 10. This CDR3 has 15 amino acids. The CDR3 DNA reads TGTGCCAGCAGCTGGGGGCGCGGACAGGGGTTTGGCTACACCTTC. Translated: CASSWGRGQGFGYTF. The complete variable domain, with remaining parts taken from reference TRBV5-4 and TRBJ1-2, reads ETGVTQSPTHLIKTRGQQVTLRCSSQSGHNTVSWYQQALGQGPQFIFQYYREEENGRGNFPPRFSGLQFPNYSSELNVNALELDDSALYLCASSWGRGQGFGYTFGSGTRLTVV.

The CDR3 here is CASSDINYGYTF. CDR3 DNA: TGTGCCAGCAGTGACATTAACTATGGCTACACCTTC. The chain uses TRBV2 and TRBJ1-2; D gene ambiguous. The CDR3 is 12 amino acids. Germline V gives CDR1 SNHLY, CDR2 FYNNEI. The ends were cut back, 3 bases at V and 1 base at J, with 3 bases in the middle.

V gene TRBV5-4 combines with J gene TRBJ2-2, with TRBD1 matching 9 bases. Germline CDR1 and CDR2: SGHNT and YYREEE (reference sequence). V lost 4 bases to trimming and J lost 7 bases; unmatched junction nucleotides: 8. This CDR3 region has 15 residues. As DNA, the CDR3 is TGTGCCAGCAGCATCTCACAGGGGGCCGTCGGGGAGCTGTTTTTT. Residues: CASSISQGAVGELFF.

The chain has TRBV27 and TRBJ2-2; D not certain. Germline V gives CDR1 MNHEY, CDR2 SMNVEV (reference sequence). The V gene lost 3 bases and the J gene lost 0 bases, with 5 bases spanning the gap. The CDR3 has 14 residues. CDR3 sequence reads: CASSLWPNTGELFF. The CDR3 DNA follows: TGTGCCAGCAGTTTGTGGCCGAACACCGGGGAGCTGTTTTTT.

The CDR3 DNA is TGTGCCAGCAGTTACGAGGGACAGAGTATTAACCCTGAAGCTTTCTTT. This translates into CASSYEGQSINPEAFF. The chain uses TRBV6-6 and TRBJ1-1; the match to TRBD1 covers 7 bases. V dropped 2 bases and J dropped 6; count of bases not matched to a gene: 12. Germline V lookup: CDR1 MNHNY, CDR2 SVGAGI (reference sequence). This CDR3 contains 16 residues.

The J gene is TRBJ1-1, the V gene TRBV19; D is possibly TRBD1 (5 bases). The CDR3 has 14 residues. V lost 7 bases to trimming and J lost 4 bases, with 16 bases between them. Germline values: CDR1 LNHDA, CDR2 SQIVND (reference sequence). CDR3 coding DNA: TGTGCCAGTACTCAACTCGGACACACCACTGAAGCTTTCTTT. It translates to CASTQLGHTTEAFF.

The genes are TRBV9 and TRBJ1-1, with D possibly matching TRBD1 (6 bases). CDR3 size: 14 residues. CDR1 is SGDLS, CDR2 YYNGEE, per germline. The V and J ends lost 7 bases and 0 bases respectively, with 13 bases between them. The CDR3 sequence is CASRQDNMNTEAFF. The DNA for the CDR3 is TGTGCCAGCCGACAGGACAATATGAACACTGAAGCTTTCTTT.

The CDR3 loop is CASVRTGGEAEAFF. The CDR3 DNA sequence: TGTGCCAGTGTCCGGACAGGGGGCGAGGCTGAAGCTTTCTTT. The chain combines TRBV19 with TRBJ1-1; TRBD1 agrees at 11 bases. Germline CDR1 LNHDA, CDR2 SQIVND (reference sequence). This CDR3 contains 14 residues. V trimming: 8 bases; J trimming: 6 bases; junction bases outside the gene matches: 8.

The chain links TRBV6-5 to TRBJ2-7; possible D gene TRBD2, 5 bases. This CDR3 contains 14 residues. Germline V gives CDR1 MNHEY, CDR2 SVGAGI. The ends were cut back, 5 bases at V and 2 bases at J, with 13 bases in the middle. The CDR3 DNA sequence: TGTGCCAGCAGTCGACTACACGTTCCCTACGAGCAGTACTTC. Amino acids: CASSRLHVPYEQYF.

V gene TRBV5-1 combines with J gene TRBJ1-1, with 9 positions matching TRBD1. With V trimmed by 3 bases and J by 5 bases, 8 bases remained unmatched. Per germline, CDR1 SGHRS and CDR2 YFSETQ. The CDR3 totals 15 residues. The CDR3 is CASSSSDRGFTEAFF. The CDR3 region has the DNA TGCGCCAGCAGCTCCTCGGACAGGGGTTTTACTGAAGCTTTCTTT.

The V and J genes are TRBV10-2 and TRBJ2-3, with D possibly TRBD2 on 6 matching bases. Germline V gives CDR1 WSHSY, CDR2 SAAADI. V was clipped by 2 bases and J by 5 bases, with 14 bases between them. The CDR3 spans 15 residues. The CDR3 DNA reads as TGCGCCAGCAGTGAGGTGGGGGGAGTGCAAGATACGCAGTATTTT. It encodes CASSEVGGVQDTQYF.

The rearrangement links TRBV11-3 to TRBJ1-6; D is uncertain. This CDR3 comprises 14 residues. Germline assignment: CDR1 SGHNT and CDR2 YENEEA. Between the trimmed V and J ends, which lost 6 bases and 7 bases, there was a span of 13 bases. The CDR3 here is CASRRGVENSPLHF. CDR3 bases: TGTGCCAGCAGAAGAGGTGTTGAGAATTCACCCCTCCACTTT.

The chain carries TRBV7-2 and TRBJ1-1; 7 nucleotides align to TRBD1. The CDR3 has 15 amino acids. Germline CDR1 and CDR2: SGHTA and FQGNSA. Trimming cost V 0 bases and J 3 bases; bases outside gene matches: 4. The CDR3 protein is CASSLAVTGDTEAFF. Here the CDR3 DNA reads TGTGCCAGCAGCTTAGCCGTTACAGGGGACACTGAAGCTTTCTTT.

This chain uses TRBV30 with TRBJ1-4; D unclear. V lost 6 bases to trimming and J lost 8 bases, with 13 bases between them. Germline V gene lookup returns CDR1 GTSNPN and CDR2 SVGIG (reference sequence). The CDR3 contains 12 residues. This chain's CDR3 is CACQAPKEKLFF. The CDR3 DNA follows: TGTGCCTGCCAAGCACCGAAAGAAAAACTGTTTTTT.